This T cell receptor (beta chain) was sequenced during a study of blood T cell repertoires in COVID-19. Study in general: The cDNA or gDNA used as material had been derived from T cells, B-cell-depleted T cells, or PBMCs.

The CDR3 runs 13 residues. Per germline, CDR1 SGHRS and CDR2 YFSETQ. Trimming pared 0 bases from V and 5 bases from J, leaving 9 bases between. Method: immunoSEQ multiplex PCR; TCRdb's copy keeps in-frame clones and lacks some. The data hold over 50,000 clones, with approximately 81% observed a single time. The origin of this receptor is a man in his forties or fifties with acute or convalescent COVID-19. Sequencing input: peripheral blood. V gene TRBV5-1 combines with J gene TRBJ2-7, with D perhaps matching TRBD2 (5 bases). The CDR3 spells CASSLEEGNEQYF. In DNA form, the CDR3 reads TGCGCCAGCAGCTTGGAAGAGGGAAACGAGCAGTACTTC.